This TCR beta chain is drawn from a study of T cell repertoires in cytomegalovirus infection. Looking at the study overall: TCR beta signatures that were public indicated CMV infection and matching HLA type.

This clonotype has just a few counts. Its antigen remains unidentified. One entry per CDR3 protein, called by TCRdb with MiXCR from the reads. The table shows fewer than 550,000 distinct CDR3 sequences, with 16% occurring only once. The germline V and J ends were trimmed by 0 bases and 7 bases, with 10 bases remaining between them. This CDR3 spans 13 amino acids. From germline, CDR1 is SGHDT and CDR2 YYEEEE. Study-level points and caveats: HLA-C-restricted, CMV-specific TCR beta clonotypes were dominant ex vivo.

This clonotype originated in a human donor in good health (CMV status not recorded). Some clones in this sample may be carry-over from other donors' samples. Sequencing was done on a sample of CD8+ T cells from PBMCs. The chain has TRBV5-6 and TRBJ1-1; no firm D call. CDR3 nucleotides: TGTGCCAGCAGCTTGGGACTTTCCGGTGAAGCTTTCTTT. Translation gives CASSLGLSGEAFF. The full variable domain, its missing parts supplied by reference TRBV5-6 and TRBJ1-1, is DAGVTQSPTHLIKTRGQQVTLRCSPKSGHDTVSWYQQALGQGPQFIFQYYEEEERQRGNFPDRFSGHQFPNYSSELNVNALLLGDSALYLCASSLGLSGEAFFGQGTRLTVV.